These T cell receptor beta chains were read from a single sample in a study of cytomegalovirus exposure and HLA in healthy donors. Clones were sequenced by immunoSEQ multiplex PCR, and TCRdb holds only the in-frame ones, with some missing. The sample has some 150,000 clones. The sequenced sample consisted of PBMCs. These receptors were collected from a woman aged 18-35 years in good health and CMV-seropositive. Each CDR3 is given with its conserved first and last residue. The D gene is left open where the match is weak.

d_gene	v_gene	j_gene	CDR3nt	CDR3aa
TRBD2	TRBV2	TRBJ2-7	TGTGCCAGCAGTGAGTCTCCTAGCGGGACGGGTGAGCAGTACTTC	CASSESPSGTGEQYF
.	TRBV5-4	TRBJ1-1	TGTGCCAGCAGCTTGGATGGCGCCGCGACAGCGAACACTGAAGCTTTCTTT	CASSLDGAATANTEAFF
.	TRBV6-1	TRBJ1-1	TGTGCCATCCGGGAGGGTTTGTTAAACACTGAAGCTTTCTTT	CAIREGLLNTEAFF
.	TRBV30	TRBJ1-5	TGTGCCTGGAGCAGACTTGGTGGCAATCAGCCCCAGCATTTT	CAWSRLGGNQPQHF
TRBD2	TRBV4-2	TRBJ2-5	TGTGCCAGCAGCCAAGATAGGCCGGGGGGGCATGAGACCCAGTACTTC	CASSQDRPGGHETQYF
TRBD1	TRBV5-6	TRBJ2-4	TGTGCCAGCAGCCTACAGGGGGCGGTGTATGTGAACATTCAGTACTTC	CASSLQGAVYVNIQYF
.	TRBV11-2	TRBJ2-3	TGTGCCAGCAGCTTAGCGGGAGCCCACACTACGCAGTATTTT	CASSLAGAHTTQYF
TRBD1	TRBV30	TRBJ1-1	TGTGCCTGGATCTCCACAGGGGGCGCAAGGGCTTTCTTT	CAWISTGGARAFF
.	TRBV18	TRBJ1-5	TGTGCCAGCTCACCAGGGGCCGATAATCAGCCCCAGCATTTT	CASSPGADNQPQHF
.	TRBV19	TRBJ1-1	TGTGCCAGTAGCACCCGCGGCACTGAAGCTTTCTTT	CASSTRGTEAFF
.	TRBV7-6	TRBJ2-5	TGTGCCAGCAGCCACAAAGAGACCCAGTACTTC	CASSHKETQYF
.	TRBV7-2	TRBJ2-2	TGTGCCAGCAGCTTTGACAGAGCGAACACCGGGGAGCTGTTTTTT	CASSFDRANTGELFF
TRBD1	TRBV27	TRBJ1-5	TGTGCCAGCAGTTTAGGACAGGGAGGGTGGCCCCAGCATTTT	CASSLGQGGWPQHF
.	TRBV4-1	TRBJ2-7	TGCGCCAGCAGCTCTGCGCCGAGGTCCTACGAGCAGTACTTC	CASSSAPRSYEQYF
.	TRBV20-1	TRBJ1-1	TGCAGTGCTAGAGGGGGGGGGAGAGCTTTCTTT	CSARGGGRAFF
TRBD1	TRBV19	TRBJ1-2	TGTGCCAGTAGTATCGATGACAGGGGGTACGGTGATCGAGATGGCTACACCTTC	CASSIDDRGYGDRDGYTF